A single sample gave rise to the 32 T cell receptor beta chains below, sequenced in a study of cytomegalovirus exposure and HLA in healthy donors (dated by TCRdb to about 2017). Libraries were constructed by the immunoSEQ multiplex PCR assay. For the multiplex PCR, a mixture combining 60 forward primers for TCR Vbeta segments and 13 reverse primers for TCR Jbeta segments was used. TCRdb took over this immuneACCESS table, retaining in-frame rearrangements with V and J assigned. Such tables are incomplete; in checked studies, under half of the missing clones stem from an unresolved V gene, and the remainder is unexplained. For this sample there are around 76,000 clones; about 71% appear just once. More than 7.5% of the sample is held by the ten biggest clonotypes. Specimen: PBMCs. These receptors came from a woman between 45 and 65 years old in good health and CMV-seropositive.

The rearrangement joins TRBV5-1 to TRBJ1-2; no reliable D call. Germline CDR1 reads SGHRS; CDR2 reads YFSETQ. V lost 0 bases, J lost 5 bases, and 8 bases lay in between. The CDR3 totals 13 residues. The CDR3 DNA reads TGCGCCAGCAGCTTGGGCGAAGAGTATGGCTACACCTTC. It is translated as CASSLGEEYGYTF.

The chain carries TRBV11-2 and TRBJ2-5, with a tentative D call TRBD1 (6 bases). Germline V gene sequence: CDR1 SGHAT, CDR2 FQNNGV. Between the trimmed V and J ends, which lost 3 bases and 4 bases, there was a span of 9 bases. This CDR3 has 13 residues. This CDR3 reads CASSFNRVETQYF. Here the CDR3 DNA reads TGTGCCAGCAGCTTCAACAGGGTAGAGACCCAGTACTTC.

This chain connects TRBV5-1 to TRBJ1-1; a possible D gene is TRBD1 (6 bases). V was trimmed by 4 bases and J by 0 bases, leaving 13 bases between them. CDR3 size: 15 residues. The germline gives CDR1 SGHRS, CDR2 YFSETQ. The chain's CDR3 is CASSPGQQMNTEAFF. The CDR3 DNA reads TGCGCCAGCAGCCCTGGACAGCAGATGAACACTGAAGCTTTCTTT.

The CDR3 DNA sequence: TGTGCCAGTAGTTCCTTGACAGGATCAACAACTAATGAAAAACTGTTTTTT. Residues: CASSSLTGSTTNEKLFF. This chain links TRBV19 with TRBJ1-4; TRBD1 might be the D (6 bases). The V gene's germline CDR1 is LNHDA and CDR2 SQIVND (reference sequence). The V end lost 5 bases, the J end lost 0 bases, and 16 bases lay between the germline ends. This CDR3 is 17 amino acids long. The full variable domain, its missing parts supplied by reference TRBV19 and TRBJ1-4, is DGGITQSPKYLFRKEGQNVTLSCEQNLNHDAMYWYRQDPGQGLRLIYYSQIVNDFQKGDIAEGYSVSREKKESFPLTVTSAQKNPTAFYLCASSSLTGSTTNEKLFFGSGTQLSVL.

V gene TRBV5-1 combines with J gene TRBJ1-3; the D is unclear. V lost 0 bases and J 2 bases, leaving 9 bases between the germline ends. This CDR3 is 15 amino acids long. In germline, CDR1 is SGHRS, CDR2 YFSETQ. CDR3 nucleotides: TGCGCCAGCAGCTTGGCCGGGGATACTGGAAACACCATATATTTT. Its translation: CASSLAGDTGNTIYF.

CDR3 residues: CASSLNRGAEDGELFF. DNA of the CDR3: TGTGCCAGCTCGCTCAACAGGGGGGCAGAAGACGGGGAGCTGTTTTTT. The chain employs TRBV18 and TRBJ2-2; 8 nucleotides agree with TRBD1. The CDR3 is made up of 16 amino acids. V was pared by 6 bases and J by 7 bases, with 13 bases of the junction left unmatched. The germline V gene has CDR1 KGHSH and CDR2 LQKENI.

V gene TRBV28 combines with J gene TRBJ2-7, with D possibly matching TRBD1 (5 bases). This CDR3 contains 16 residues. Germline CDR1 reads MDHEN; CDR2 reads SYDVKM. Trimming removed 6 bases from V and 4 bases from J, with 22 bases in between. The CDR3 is CASRSPLQDPVYEQYF. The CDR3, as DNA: TGTGCCAGCAGGTCTCCCTTACAGGACCCTGTTTACGAGCAGTACTTC.

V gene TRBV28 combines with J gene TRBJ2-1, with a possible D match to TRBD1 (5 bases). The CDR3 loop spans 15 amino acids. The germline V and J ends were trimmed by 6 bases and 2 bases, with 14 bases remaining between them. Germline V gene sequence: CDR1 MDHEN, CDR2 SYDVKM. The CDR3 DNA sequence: TGTGCCAGCAGCCCGCAGGGCCTTACCTACAATGAGCAGTTCTTC. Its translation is CASSPQGLTYNEQFF. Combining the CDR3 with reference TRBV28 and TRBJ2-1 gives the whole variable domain DVKVTQSSRYLVKRTGEKVFLECVQDMDHENMFWYRQDPGLGLRLIYFSYDVKMKEKGDIPEGYSVSREKKERFSLILESASTNQTSMYLCASSPQGLTYNEQFFGPGTRLTVL.

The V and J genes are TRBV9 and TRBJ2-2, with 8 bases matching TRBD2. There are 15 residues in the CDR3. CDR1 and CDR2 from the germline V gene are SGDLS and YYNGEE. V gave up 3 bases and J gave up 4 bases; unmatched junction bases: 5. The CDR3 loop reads CASSAGGGITGELFF. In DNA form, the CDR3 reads TGTGCCAGCAGCGCAGGCGGGGGGATCACCGGGGAGCTGTTTTTT.

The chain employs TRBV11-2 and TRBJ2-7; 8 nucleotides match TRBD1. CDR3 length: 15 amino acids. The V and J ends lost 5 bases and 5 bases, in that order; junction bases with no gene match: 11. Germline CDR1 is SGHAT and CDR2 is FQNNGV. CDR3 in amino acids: CASSGRTGIVHEQYF. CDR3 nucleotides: TGTGCCAGCAGCGGGCGGACAGGGATAGTCCACGAGCAGTACTTC.

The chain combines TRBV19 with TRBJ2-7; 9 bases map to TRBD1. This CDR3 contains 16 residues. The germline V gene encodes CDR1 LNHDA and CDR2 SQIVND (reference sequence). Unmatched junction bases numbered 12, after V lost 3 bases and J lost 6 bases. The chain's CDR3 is CASSIEVGTGYVEQYF. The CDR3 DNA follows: TGTGCCAGTAGTATCGAGGTTGGGACAGGGTATGTCGAGCAGTACTTC.

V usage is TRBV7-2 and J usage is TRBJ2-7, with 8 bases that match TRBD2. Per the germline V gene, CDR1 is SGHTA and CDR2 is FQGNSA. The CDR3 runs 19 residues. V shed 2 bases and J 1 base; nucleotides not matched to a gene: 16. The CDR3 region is CASSLRDGRAPLRSYEQYF. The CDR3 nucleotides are TGTGCCAGCAGCTTAAGAGACGGGAGGGCCCCCCTACGTTCCTACGAGCAGTACTTC.

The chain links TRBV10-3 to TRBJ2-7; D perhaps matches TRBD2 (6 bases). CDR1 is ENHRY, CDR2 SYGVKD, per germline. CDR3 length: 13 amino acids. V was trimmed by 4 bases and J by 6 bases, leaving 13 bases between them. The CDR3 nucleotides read TGTGCCATCAGTGTGGGGGGAGCGTCCGAGCAGTACTTC. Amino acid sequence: CAISVGGASEQYF.

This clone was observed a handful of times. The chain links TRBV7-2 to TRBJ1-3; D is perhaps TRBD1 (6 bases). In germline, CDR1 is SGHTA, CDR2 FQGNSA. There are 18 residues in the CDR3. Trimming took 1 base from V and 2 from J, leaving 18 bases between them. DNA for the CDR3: TGTGCCAGCAGCTTAGTAAGCGGGGGCACAGGGACTGGAAACACCATATATTTT. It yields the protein CASSLVSGGTGTGNTIYF.

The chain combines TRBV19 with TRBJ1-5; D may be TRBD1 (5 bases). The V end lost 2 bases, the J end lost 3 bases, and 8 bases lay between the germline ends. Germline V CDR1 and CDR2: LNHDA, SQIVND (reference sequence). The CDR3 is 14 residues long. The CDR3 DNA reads TGTGCCAGTAGTATACGGGGGTACAATCAGCCCCAGCATTTT. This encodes CASSIRGYNQPQHF.

The CDR3 DNA reads TGTGCCAGCAGCTTACTTAGCGGGGGGGTCACAGATACGCAGTATTTT. Protein sequence: CASSLLSGGVTDTQYF. The J gene is TRBJ2-3, the V gene TRBV7-2, with 11 nucleotides matching TRBD2. The germline CDR1 and CDR2 sequences are SGHTA and FQGNSA. The CDR3 runs 16 residues. V dropped 2 bases and J dropped 2; count of bases not matched to a gene: 3.

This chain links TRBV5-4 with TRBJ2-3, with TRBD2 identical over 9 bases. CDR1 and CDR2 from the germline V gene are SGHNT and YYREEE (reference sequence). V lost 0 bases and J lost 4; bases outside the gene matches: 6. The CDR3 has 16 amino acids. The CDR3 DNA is TGTGCCAGCAGCTTGGCCCTAGCGGGAAATGCAGATACGCAGTATTTT. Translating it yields CASSLALAGNADTQYF.

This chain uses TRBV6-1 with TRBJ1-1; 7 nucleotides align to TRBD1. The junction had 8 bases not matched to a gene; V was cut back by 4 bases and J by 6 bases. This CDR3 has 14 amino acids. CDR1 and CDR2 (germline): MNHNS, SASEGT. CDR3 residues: CASSARDSLAEAFF. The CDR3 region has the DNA TGTGCCAGCAGTGCGCGGGACAGCTTGGCTGAAGCTTTCTTT.

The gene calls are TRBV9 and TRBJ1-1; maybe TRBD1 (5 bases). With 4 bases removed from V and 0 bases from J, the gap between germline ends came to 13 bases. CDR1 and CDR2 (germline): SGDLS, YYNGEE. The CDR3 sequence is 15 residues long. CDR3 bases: TGTGCCAGCAGCCCCGCTCAGGGTATGAACACTGAAGCTTTCTTT. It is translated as CASSPAQGMNTEAFF. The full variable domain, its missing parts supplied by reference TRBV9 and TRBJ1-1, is DSGVTQTPKHLITATGQRVTLRCSPRSGDLSVYWYQQSLDQGLQFLIQYYNGEERAKGNILERFSAQQFPDLHSELNLSSLELGDSALYFCASSPAQGMNTEAFFGQGTRLTVV.

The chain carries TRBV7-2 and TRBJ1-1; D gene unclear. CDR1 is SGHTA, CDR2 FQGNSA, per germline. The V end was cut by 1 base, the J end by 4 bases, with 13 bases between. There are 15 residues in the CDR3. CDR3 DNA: TGTGCCAGCAGCTTAGAAGCCCTTGAGGGCACTGAAGCTTTCTTT. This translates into CASSLEALEGTEAFF. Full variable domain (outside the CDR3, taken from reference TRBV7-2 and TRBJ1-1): GAGVSQSPSNKVTEKGKDVELRCDPISGHTALYWYRQSLGQGLEFLIYFQGNSAPDKSGLPSDRFSAERTGGSVSTLTIQRTQQEDSAVYLCASSLEALEGTEAFFGQGTRLTVV.

The CDR3 loop reads CSVEDASGGTTYEQYF. CDR3 nucleotide sequence: TGCAGCGTTGAAGATGCCAGCGGGGGGACCACCTACGAGCAGTACTTC. The chain employs TRBV29-1 and TRBJ2-7; 9 nucleotides agree with TRBD2. Germline V gene sequence: CDR1 SQVTM, CDR2 ANQGSEA. Unmatched junction bases numbered 8, after V lost 0 bases and J lost 2 bases. The CDR3 length is 16 residues.

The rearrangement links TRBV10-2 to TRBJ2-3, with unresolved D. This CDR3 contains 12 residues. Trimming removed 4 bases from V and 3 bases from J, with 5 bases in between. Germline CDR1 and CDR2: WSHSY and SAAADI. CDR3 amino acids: CASSVSTDTQYF. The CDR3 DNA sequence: TGCGCCAGCAGTGTCTCGACAGATACGCAGTATTTT.

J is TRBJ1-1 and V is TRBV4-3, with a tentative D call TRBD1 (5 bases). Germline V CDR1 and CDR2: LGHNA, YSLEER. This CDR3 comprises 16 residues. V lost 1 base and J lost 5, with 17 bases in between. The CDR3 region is CASSQVPGGAGTEAFF. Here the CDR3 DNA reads TGCGCCAGCAGCCAAGTTCCGGGCGGGGCTGGGACTGAAGCTTTCTTT.

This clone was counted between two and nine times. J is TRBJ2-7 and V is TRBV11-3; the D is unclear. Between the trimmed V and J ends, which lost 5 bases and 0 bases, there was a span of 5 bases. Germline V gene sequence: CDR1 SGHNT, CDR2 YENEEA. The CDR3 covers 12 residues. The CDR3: CASSPNSYEQYF. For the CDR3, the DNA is TGTGCCAGCAGCCCCAACTCCTACGAGCAGTACTTC.

This CDR3 reads CASSQGLTDTQYF. Written as DNA, the CDR3 is TGTGCCAGTAGTCAGGGCCTCACAGATACGCAGTATTTT. The chain has TRBV19 and TRBJ2-3; possibly TRBD1 for D (5 bases). Germline CDR1 is LNHDA and CDR2 is SQIVND (reference sequence). The V gene lost 5 bases and the J gene lost 2 bases, with 8 bases spanning the gap. This CDR3 region has 13 residues. Full variable domain (outside the CDR3, taken from reference TRBV19 and TRBJ2-3): DGGITQSPKYLFRKEGQNVTLSCEQNLNHDAMYWYRQDPGQGLRLIYYSQIVNDFQKGDIAEGYSVSREKKESFPLTVTSAQKNPTAFYLCASSQGLTDTQYFGPGTRLTVL.

The CDR3 DNA reads as TGTGCCTGGAGTTCACGACAGGGAGGTACTGAAGCTTTCTTT. As protein: CAWSSRQGGTEAFF. The chain is built from TRBV30 and TRBJ1-1; the match to TRBD1 covers 7 bases. Germline V CDR1 and CDR2: GTSNPN, SVGIG (reference sequence). The ends lost 2 bases at V and 5 bases at J; junction bases unmatched: 8. The length of the CDR3 is 14 residues. Full variable domain (outside the CDR3, taken from reference TRBV30 and TRBJ1-1): SQTIHQWPATLVQPVGSPLSLECTVEGTSNPNLYWYRQAAGRGLQLLFYSVGIGQISSEVPQNLSASRPQDRQFILSSKKLLLSDSGFYLCAWSSRQGGTEAFFGQGTRLTVV.

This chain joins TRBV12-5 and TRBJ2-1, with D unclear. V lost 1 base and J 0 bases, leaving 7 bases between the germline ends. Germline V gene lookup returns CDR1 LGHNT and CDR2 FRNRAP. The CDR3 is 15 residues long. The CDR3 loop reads CASGLGATSYNEQFF. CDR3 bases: TGTGCTAGTGGTTTGGGCGCTACCTCCTACAATGAGCAGTTCTTC.

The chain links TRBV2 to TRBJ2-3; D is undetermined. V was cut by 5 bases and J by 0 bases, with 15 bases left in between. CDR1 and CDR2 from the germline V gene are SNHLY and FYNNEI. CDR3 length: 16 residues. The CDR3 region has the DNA TGTGCCAGCAGTCTAAGGTGGGCCTCTAGCACAGATACGCAGTATTTT. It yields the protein CASSLRWASSTDTQYF.

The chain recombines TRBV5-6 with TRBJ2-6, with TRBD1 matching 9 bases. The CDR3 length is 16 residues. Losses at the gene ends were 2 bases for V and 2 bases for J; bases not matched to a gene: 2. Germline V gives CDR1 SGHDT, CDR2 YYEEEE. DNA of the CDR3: TGTGCCAGCAGCTTACAGGGGGCCCCTGGGGCCAACGTCCTGACTTTC. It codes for CASSLQGAPGANVLTF. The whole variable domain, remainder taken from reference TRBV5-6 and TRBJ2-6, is DAGVTQSPTHLIKTRGQQVTLRCSPKSGHDTVSWYQQALGQGPQFIFQYYEEEERQRGNFPDRFSGHQFPNYSSELNVNALLLGDSALYLCASSLQGAPGANVLTFGAGSRLTVL.

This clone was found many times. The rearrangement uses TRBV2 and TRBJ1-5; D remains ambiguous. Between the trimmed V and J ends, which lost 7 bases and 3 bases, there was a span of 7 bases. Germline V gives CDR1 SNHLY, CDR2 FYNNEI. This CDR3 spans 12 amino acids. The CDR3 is CASKRANQPQHF. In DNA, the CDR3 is TGTGCCAGCAAGAGGGCCAATCAGCCCCAGCATTTT.

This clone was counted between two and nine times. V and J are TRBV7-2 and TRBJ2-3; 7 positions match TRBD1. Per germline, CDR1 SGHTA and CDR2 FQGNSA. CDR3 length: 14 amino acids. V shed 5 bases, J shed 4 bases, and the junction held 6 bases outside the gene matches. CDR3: CASSQRGHADTQYF. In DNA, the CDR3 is TGTGCCAGCAGCCAAAGGGGGCACGCAGATACGCAGTATTTT. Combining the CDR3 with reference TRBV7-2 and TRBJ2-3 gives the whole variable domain GAGVSQSPSNKVTEKGKDVELRCDPISGHTALYWYRQSLGQGLEFLIYFQGNSAPDKSGLPSDRFSAERTGGSVSTLTIQRTQQEDSAVYLCASSQRGHADTQYFGPGTRLTVL.

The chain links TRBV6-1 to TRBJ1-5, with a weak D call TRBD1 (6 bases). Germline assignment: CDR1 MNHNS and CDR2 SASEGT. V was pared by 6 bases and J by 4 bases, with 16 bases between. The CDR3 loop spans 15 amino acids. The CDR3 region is CASSEGGDTNQPQHF. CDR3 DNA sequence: TGTGCCAGCAGCGAGGGGGGGGACACAAATCAGCCCCAGCATTTT.